What follows are 27 T cell receptor beta chains derived from one specimen sequenced in a study of cytomegalovirus exposure and HLA in healthy donors. Repertoires were generated with immunoSEQ multiplex PCR, while TCRdb's copy carries only in-frame clones and drops some. The table records roughly 63,000 clones, roughly nine tenths of them present only once. Sequences were obtained from PBMCs. Receptor source: a woman under 30 in good health and CMV-seronegative.

The V call is TRBV9, the J call TRBJ2-3, with TRBD2 identical over 9 bases. CDR1 and CDR2 (germline): SGDLS, YYNGEE. V was clipped by 7 bases and J by 5 bases; unmatched bases: 8. The CDR3 spans 14 residues. The CDR3 DNA is TGTGCCAGCGGTAGCGGGGGCCAGCAAGATACGCAGTATTTT. Residues: CASGSGGQQDTQYF. The full variable domain, its missing parts supplied by reference TRBV9 and TRBJ2-3, is DSGVTQTPKHLITATGQRVTLRCSPRSGDLSVYWYQQSLDQGLQFLIQYYNGEERAKGNILERFSAQQFPDLHSELNLSSLELGDSALYFCASGSGGQQDTQYFGPGTRLTVL.

Details on this clone: Without the conserved terminal phenylalanine or tryptophan, this CDR3 likely stems from a read error. No DNA is shown, since the ends of the CDR3 on it are uncertain; the CDR3 is the one TCRdb lists. The chain uses TRBV7-9 and TRBJ2-7; the table's D call, TRBD1, was not checked against the DNA. Germline CDR1 SEHNR, CDR2 FQNEAQ (reference sequence). The CDR3 is 15 residues long, ends included. The CDR3 sequence: CASSLVPTNQGAVHI.

This clone has a handful of counts. The chain links TRBV28 to TRBJ2-7, with D hard to call. Germline V CDR1 and CDR2: MDHEN, SYDVKM. V gave up 5 bases and J gave up 4 bases, with 9 bases separating them. The CDR3 extends over 12 amino acids. CDR3 loop: CASSRSAYEQYF. The DNA of the CDR3 is TGTGCCAGCAGTCGGTCCGCTTACGAGCAGTACTTC. Drawing the rest from reference TRBV28 and TRBJ2-7, the complete variable domain is DVKVTQSSRYLVKRTGEKVFLECVQDMDHENMFWYRQDPGLGLRLIYFSYDVKMKEKGDIPEGYSVSREKKERFSLILESASTNQTSMYLCASSRSAYEQYFGPGTRLTVT.

This clone was detected only a few times. The chain carries TRBV20-1 and TRBJ2-7; 7 bases agree with TRBD2. V trimming: 6 bases; J trimming: 6 bases; junction bases outside the gene matches: 5. This CDR3 has 11 residues. Germline-derived CDR1 and CDR2 are DFQATT and SNEGSKA (reference sequence). The CDR3 DNA follows: TGCAGTGCCGGCCCGGGGGGCGAGCAGTACTTC. Protein: CSAGPGGEQYF.

This clone was detected once. The chain links TRBV14 to TRBJ1-2; D gene ambiguous. CDR1 is SGHDN, CDR2 FVKESK, per germline. There are 15 residues in the CDR3. V dropped 1 base and J dropped 1 base, with 10 bases sitting between them. The CDR3 sequence is CASSQVAGLNYGYTF. The CDR3 DNA reads TGTGCCAGCAGCCAAGTCGCAGGACTTAACTATGGCTACACCTTC.

In this sample, this clone turned up a few times. The chain uses TRBV6-6 and TRBJ2-2; D is possibly TRBD2 (6 bases). The V gene lost 10 bases and the J gene lost 4 bases, with 13 bases spanning the gap. Germline V gene sequence: CDR1 MNHNY, CDR2 SVGAGI (reference sequence). This CDR3 contains 13 residues. CDR3 DNA sequence: TGTGCCACCTTGGGACTGATCACCGGGGAGCTGTTTTTT. This sequence encodes CATLGLITGELFF.

The V gene is TRBV6-5, the J gene TRBJ1-2; D ambiguous. From germline, CDR1 is MNHEY and CDR2 SVGAGI. This CDR3 comprises 12 residues. Trimming shortened V by 6 bases and J by 8 bases, and 13 bases separated the two germline ends. The CDR3 DNA is TGTGCCAGCAGCCCTAGAGGGTACGGCTACACCTTC. As protein: CASSPRGYGYTF.

The chain uses TRBV6-1 and TRBJ1-6, with TRBD1 matching 7 bases. J was trimmed by 7 bases and V by 9 bases; bases with no gene match: 9. This CDR3 has 14 amino acids. Germline lookup yields CDR1 MNHNS and CDR2 SASEGT. CDR3 sequence reads: CASRLGQLNSPLHF. DNA of the CDR3: TGTGCCAGTAGATTGGGACAGCTAAATTCACCCCTCCACTTT.

The chain is built from TRBV4-2 and TRBJ2-1; possible D gene TRBD2, 6 bases. The germline V gene has CDR1 LGHNA and CDR2 YNFKEQ. The V end lost 0 bases, the J end lost 0 bases, and 15 bases lay between the germline ends. The CDR3 consists of 18 residues. CDR3: CASSQDELDYASYNEQFF. The CDR3 coding sequence is TGTGCCAGCAGCCAAGATGAGCTGGACTATGCCTCCTACAATGAGCAGTTCTTC.

The V gene is TRBV6-1, the J gene TRBJ2-5; 9 nucleotides align to TRBD2. This CDR3 spans 15 amino acids. The ends lost 3 bases at V and 4 bases at J; junction bases unmatched: 6. Germline CDR1 and CDR2: MNHNS and SASEGT. The CDR3 reads CASSDGLARSETQYF. CDR3 nucleotides: TGTGCCAGCAGTGACGGACTAGCGAGGTCAGAGACCCAGTACTTC.

J is TRBJ2-5 and V is TRBV27, with 9 positions matching TRBD2. V shed 5 bases, J shed 2 bases, and the junction held 6 bases outside the gene matches. CDR3 length: 15 amino acids. The germline gives CDR1 MNHEY, CDR2 SMNVEV (reference sequence). CDR3 amino acids: CASSAFAGGQETQYF. The CDR3 nucleotides are TGTGCCAGCAGTGCATTTGCGGGAGGGCAAGAGACCCAGTACTTC.

The chain recombines TRBV28 with TRBJ1-2; maybe TRBD1 (5 bases). Germline CDR1 is MDHEN and CDR2 is SYDVKM. Trimming stripped 7 bases from V and 5 bases from J, with 20 bases between. The CDR3 extends over 15 amino acids. The CDR3 protein is CASNIMTGGGYGYTF. The CDR3 DNA reads as TGTGCCAGCAATATCATGACCGGGGGGGGTTATGGCTACACCTTC.

The V gene is TRBV6-6, the J gene TRBJ2-1; D not certain. In germline, CDR1 is MNHNY, CDR2 SVGAGI (reference sequence). The CDR3 sequence is 13 residues long. V was pared by 4 bases and J by 4 bases, with 8 bases between. The CDR3 protein is CASSSPSYNEQFF. The CDR3 nucleotides are TGTGCCAGCAGTTCCCCCTCTTACAATGAGCAGTTCTTC.

The chain is built from TRBV5-1 and TRBJ2-1; the match to TRBD1 covers 9 bases. Germline V gene data show CDR1 as SGHRS and CDR2 as YFSETQ. The trim removed 4 bases at V and 6 bases at J, leaving 14 bases unmatched. The CDR3 is 17 residues long. CDR3 in amino acids: CASSPSPGTGSGNEQFF. CDR3 DNA sequence: TGCGCCAGCAGCCCAAGCCCCGGGACAGGGTCTGGCAATGAGCAGTTCTTC.

The gene calls are TRBV28 and TRBJ2-3; 10 bases line up with TRBD2. The length of the CDR3 is 14 residues. Losses at the gene ends were 8 bases for V and 4 bases for J; bases not matched to a gene: 6. From germline, CDR1 is MDHEN and CDR2 SYDVKM. The CDR3 DNA reads TGTGCCAGCCTAGCGGGAGATCATTCAGATACGCAGTATTTT. Its protein product is CASLAGDHSDTQYF. Full variable domain (outside the CDR3, taken from reference TRBV28 and TRBJ2-3): DVKVTQSSRYLVKRTGEKVFLECVQDMDHENMFWYRQDPGLGLRLIYFSYDVKMKEKGDIPEGYSVSREKKERFSLILESASTNQTSMYLCASLAGDHSDTQYFGPGTRLTVL.

The CDR3 sequence is CASSYPGTGEAFF. CDR3 sequence (DNA): TGTGCCAGCAGTTACCCAGGGACAGGGGAAGCTTTCTTT. The chain uses TRBV6-5 and TRBJ1-1, with 9 bases aligning to TRBD1. Losses at the gene ends were 2 bases for V and 8 bases for J; bases not matched to a gene: 3. This CDR3 contains 13 residues. The germline V gene encodes CDR1 MNHEY and CDR2 SVGAGI.

Only a few counts were recorded for this clone. V usage is TRBV15 and J usage is TRBJ1-5; TRBD1 matches 8 bases. V lost 0 bases, J lost 7 bases, and 5 bases stayed unmatched. The V gene's germline CDR1 is LNHNV and CDR2 YYDKDF (reference sequence). The CDR3 is 15 amino acids. The CDR3 spells CATSRDRGQGQPQHF. In DNA form, the CDR3 reads TGTGCCACCAGCAGAGACAGGGGGCAGGGACAGCCCCAGCATTTT.

In this sample, this clone turned up once. The rearrangement links TRBV7-2 to TRBJ2-7, with no clear D. The germline V gene has CDR1 SGHTA and CDR2 FQGNSA. The CDR3 runs to 16 residues. The V and J ends lost 1 base and 0 bases respectively, with 13 bases between them. The DNA for the CDR3 is TGTGCCAGCAGCTTAGTGGGTGGGCAGTTCTCCTACGAGCAGTACTTC. Amino acids: CASSLVGGQFSYEQYF.

This rearrangement joins TRBV13 to TRBJ1-4; no clear D gene. This CDR3 contains 11 residues. The germline V and J ends were trimmed by 5 bases and 8 bases, with 6 bases remaining between them. Germline V lookup: CDR1 PRHDT, CDR2 FYEKMQ (reference sequence). For the CDR3, the DNA is TGTGCCAGCAGCGGTGAGGAAAAACTGTTTTTT. Residues: CASSGEEKLFF.

DNA of the CDR3: TGTGCCAGCAGTTTATCGGGCAGTGGAAACTCGGAAGCTTTCTTT. Translated, it gives CASSLSGSGNSEAFF. The V and J genes are TRBV27 and TRBJ1-1; D uncertain. Trimming shortened V by 0 bases and J by 8 bases, and 16 bases separated the two germline ends. Per the germline V gene, CDR1 is MNHEY and CDR2 is SMNVEV (reference sequence). There are 15 residues in the CDR3.

J is TRBJ1-5 and V is TRBV10-3, with D hard to call. The CDR3 is made up of 13 amino acids. V gave up 7 bases and J gave up 5 bases, with 12 bases separating them. CDR1 and CDR2 from the germline V gene are ENHRY and SYGVKD. The DNA for the CDR3 is TGTGCCATCAACCCCGATCCGGATCAGCCCCAGCATTTT. Amino acid sequence: CAINPDPDQPQHF.

The J gene is TRBJ2-1, the V gene TRBV27; D may be TRBD2 (6 bases). With 8 bases removed from V and 0 bases from J, the gap between germline ends came to 11 bases. CDR3 size: 14 residues. Germline CDR1 reads MNHEY; CDR2 reads SMNVEV (reference sequence). This CDR3 reads CASQGGTSYNEQFF. The CDR3 coding sequence is TGTGCCAGCCAGGGAGGTACCTCCTACAATGAGCAGTTCTTC.

The rearrangement uses TRBV6-5 and TRBJ2-7, with TRBD1 matching over 9 bases. The V gene end was trimmed by 5 bases and the J gene end by 4 bases; junction bases not matched to a gene: 6. CDR3 length: 14 residues. In germline, CDR1 is MNHEY, CDR2 SVGAGI. The CDR3 DNA sequence: TGTGCCAGCAGTCCGGGACAGGGACTTTACGAGCAGTACTTC. Translated: CASSPGQGLYEQYF.

The chain combines TRBV9 with TRBJ1-1; D remains unclear. CDR1 SGDLS and CDR2 YYNGEE come from the germline V gene. This CDR3 region has 13 residues. Deletions cut 3 bases from V and 0 bases from J, with 6 bases between. In nucleotides, the CDR3 is TGTGCCAGCAGCGAGCATGTGAACACTGAAGCTTTCTTT. It is translated as CASSEHVNTEAFF.

The chain couples TRBV7-9 to TRBJ2-7; 7 bases are shared with TRBD2. The germline CDR1 and CDR2 sequences are SEHNR and FQNEAQ (reference sequence). The CDR3 sequence is 12 residues long. J lost 7 bases, V lost 5 bases, and 5 bases had no gene match. DNA for the CDR3: TGTGCCAGCAGCCGGGAGGCGGGAGAGCAGTACTTC. Protein sequence: CASSREAGEQYF.

The rearrangement joins TRBV7-2 to TRBJ2-1; 8 bases are shared with TRBD2. Germline CDR1 and CDR2: SGHTA and FQGNSA. The CDR3 loop spans 16 amino acids. The V and J ends lost 8 bases and 6 bases, in that order; junction bases with no gene match: 15. CDR3 nucleotides: TGTGCCAGCTACCAGAACGGCGGGGGGAACCCCAATGAGCAGTTCTTC. It encodes CASYQNGGGNPNEQFF.

This clone was detected a few times. The CDR3 here is CASSEGQLNYEQYF. In nucleotides, the CDR3 is TGCGCCAGCAGTGAGGGACAGTTGAACTACGAGCAGTACTTC. V is TRBV10-2 and J is TRBJ2-7; tentative D call: TRBD1 (6 bases). The V gene lost 2 bases and the J gene lost 3 bases, with 11 bases spanning the gap. The germline CDR1 and CDR2 sequences are WSHSY and SAAADI. This CDR3 is 14 amino acids long.